Below, one TCR beta chain is given with its context. Produced via immunoSEQ multiplex PCR; TCRdb's table is partial and in-frame only. The table has about 140,000 clones, 87% seen once. This CDR3 region has 16 residues. Trimming took 6 bases from V and 5 from J; bases not matched to a gene: 9. CDR1 SNHLY and CDR2 FYNNEI come from the germline V gene. The data originate from a study of blood T cell repertoires in COVID-19. Study-level information: Both acute and convalescent COVID-19 samples were obtained from the United States, Italy and Spain. PBMCs, B-cell-depleted T cells, or T cells provided the cDNA or gDNA that made up the material.

The V call is TRBV2, the J call TRBJ1-4; 10 bases are a match to TRBD1. Source material: PBMCs or T cells enriched from blood (not recorded which). This TCR came from a man in his 60s who had recovered from COVID-19. This CDR3 is CASRGTGANPNEKLFF. CDR3 nucleotides: TGTGCCAGCAGAGGGACAGGGGCAAACCCAAATGAAAAACTGTTTTTT.